This T cell receptor (beta chain) was identified in a study of PD-L1 blockade in urothelial cancer. Study information: Male sex and bladder-origin urothelial cancer characterized about 90% of the roughly 30 patients. Blood was analyzed 3 weeks (second dose) and 6 weeks after treatment start.

Per germline, CDR1 SNHLY and CDR2 FYNNEI. V gave up 3 bases and J gave up 4 bases, with 9 bases separating them. This CDR3 comprises 13 residues. This sample's time point: pretreatment peripheral blood. Measured with immunoSEQ multiplex PCR; TCRdb has only the in-frame clones, and not every one. The table includes tens of thousands of clones, about 83% detected once. Sequencing used PBMCs, obtained around atezolizumab (anti-PD-L1) treatment. This TCR was sampled from a man aged 55 to 70 with urothelial cancer. This chain links TRBV2 with TRBJ1-1; maybe TRBD1 (5 bases). CDR3 protein: CASSDREGTEAFF. The DNA of the CDR3 is TGTGCCAGCAGTGACAGGGAGGGCACTGAAGCTTTCTTT.